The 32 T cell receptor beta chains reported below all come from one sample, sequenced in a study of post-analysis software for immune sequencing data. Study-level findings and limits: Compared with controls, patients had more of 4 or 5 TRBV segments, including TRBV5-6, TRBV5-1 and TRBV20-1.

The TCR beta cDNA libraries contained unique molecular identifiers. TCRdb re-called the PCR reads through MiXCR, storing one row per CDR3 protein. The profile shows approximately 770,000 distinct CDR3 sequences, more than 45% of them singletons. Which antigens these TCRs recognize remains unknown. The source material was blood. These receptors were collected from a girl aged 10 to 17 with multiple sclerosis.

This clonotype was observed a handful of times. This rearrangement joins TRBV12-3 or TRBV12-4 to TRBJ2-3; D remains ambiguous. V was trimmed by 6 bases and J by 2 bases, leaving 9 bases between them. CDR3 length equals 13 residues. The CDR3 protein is CASSLMATDTQYF. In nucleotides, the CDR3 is TGTGCCAGCAGCCTTATGGCCACAGATACGCAGTATTTT.

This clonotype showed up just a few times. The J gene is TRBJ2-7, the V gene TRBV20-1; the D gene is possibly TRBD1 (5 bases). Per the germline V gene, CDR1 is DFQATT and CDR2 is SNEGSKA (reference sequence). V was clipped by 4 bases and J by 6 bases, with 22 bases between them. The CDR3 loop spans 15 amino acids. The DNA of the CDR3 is TGCAGTGCTAAACCGACAGCCCCCGTCTCTCTCGAGCAGTACTTC. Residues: CSAKPTAPVSLEQYF.

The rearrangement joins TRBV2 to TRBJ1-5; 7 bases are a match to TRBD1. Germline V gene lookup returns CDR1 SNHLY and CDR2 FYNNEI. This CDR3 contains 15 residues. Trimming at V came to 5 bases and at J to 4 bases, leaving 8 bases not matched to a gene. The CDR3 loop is CASSIAGTANQPQHF. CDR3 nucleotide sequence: TGTGCCAGCAGTATAGCCGGGACAGCGAATCAGCCCCAGCATTTT.

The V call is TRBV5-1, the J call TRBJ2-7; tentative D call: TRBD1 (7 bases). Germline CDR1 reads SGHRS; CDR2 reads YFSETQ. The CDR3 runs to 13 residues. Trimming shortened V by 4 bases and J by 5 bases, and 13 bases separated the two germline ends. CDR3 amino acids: CASSPEGAHEQYF. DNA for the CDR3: TGCGCCAGCAGCCCGGAGGGGGCCCACGAGCAGTACTTC.

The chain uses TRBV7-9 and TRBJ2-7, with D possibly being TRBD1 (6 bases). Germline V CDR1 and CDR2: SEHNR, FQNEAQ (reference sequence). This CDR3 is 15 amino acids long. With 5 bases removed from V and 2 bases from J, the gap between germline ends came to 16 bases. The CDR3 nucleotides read TGTGCCAGCAGCCCCGGGACACACACTCCCTACGAGCAGTACTTC. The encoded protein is CASSPGTHTPYEQYF.

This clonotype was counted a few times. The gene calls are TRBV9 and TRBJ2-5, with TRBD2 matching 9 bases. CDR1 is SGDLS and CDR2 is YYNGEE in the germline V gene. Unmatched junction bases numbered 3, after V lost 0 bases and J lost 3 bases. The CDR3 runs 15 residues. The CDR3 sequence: CASSVVSGSKETQYF. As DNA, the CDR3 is TGTGCCAGCAGCGTAGTTAGCGGGAGTAAAGAGACCCAGTACTTC.

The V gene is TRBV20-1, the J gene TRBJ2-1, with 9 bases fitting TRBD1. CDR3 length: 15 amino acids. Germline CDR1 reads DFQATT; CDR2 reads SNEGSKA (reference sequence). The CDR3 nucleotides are TGCTCGTTTCAAAGGGGACAGGGAATAGGAGGGGAGCAGTTCTTC. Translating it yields CSFQRGQGIGGEQFF.

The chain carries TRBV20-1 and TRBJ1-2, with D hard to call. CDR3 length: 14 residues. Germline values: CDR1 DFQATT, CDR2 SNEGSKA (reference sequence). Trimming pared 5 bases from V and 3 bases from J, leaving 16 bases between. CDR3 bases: TGCAGTGCTTCGTATGACGGTCCCGACTATGGCTACACCTTC. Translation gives CSASYDGPDYGYTF.

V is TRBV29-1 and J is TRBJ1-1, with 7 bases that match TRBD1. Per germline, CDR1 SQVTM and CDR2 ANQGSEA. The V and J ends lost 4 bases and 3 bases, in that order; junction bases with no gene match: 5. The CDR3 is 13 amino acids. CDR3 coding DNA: TGCAGCGTTGCAGGGGGGTCTTACACTGAAGCTTTCTTT. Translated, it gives CSVAGGSYTEAFF.

CDR3 in DNA: TGTGCCACCAGCAGAGTGGGGACTAGCGGGAGCACAGATACGCAGTATTTT. Translated: CATSRVGTSGSTDTQYF. The gene calls are TRBV15 and TRBJ2-3; 12 bases match TRBD2. Trimming at V came to 1 base and at J to 0 bases, leaving 2 bases not matched to a gene. Germline V gene data show CDR1 as LNHNV and CDR2 as YYDKDF (reference sequence). CDR3 length equals 17 residues. The whole variable domain, remainder taken from reference TRBV15 and TRBJ2-3, is DAMVIQNPRYQVTQFGKPVTLSCSQTLNHNVMYWYQQKSSQAPKLLFHYYDKDFNNEADTPDNFQSRRPNTSFCFLDIRSPGLGDTAMYLCATSRVGTSGSTDTQYFGPGTRLTVL.

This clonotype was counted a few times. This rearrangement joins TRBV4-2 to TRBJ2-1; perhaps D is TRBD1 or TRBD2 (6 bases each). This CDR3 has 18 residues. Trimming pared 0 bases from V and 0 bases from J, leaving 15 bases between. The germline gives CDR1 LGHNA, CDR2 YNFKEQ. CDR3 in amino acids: CASSQDFRGTSSYNEQFF. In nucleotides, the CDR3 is TGTGCCAGCAGCCAAGATTTCCGCGGGACAAGCTCCTACAATGAGCAGTTCTTC.

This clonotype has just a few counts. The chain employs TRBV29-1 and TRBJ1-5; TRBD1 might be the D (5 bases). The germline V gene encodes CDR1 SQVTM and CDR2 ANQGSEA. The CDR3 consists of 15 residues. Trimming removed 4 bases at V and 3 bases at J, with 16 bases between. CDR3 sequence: CSVVAGTNPNQPQHF. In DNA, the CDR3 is TGCAGCGTTGTCGCCGGGACCAACCCCAATCAGCCCCAGCATTTT.

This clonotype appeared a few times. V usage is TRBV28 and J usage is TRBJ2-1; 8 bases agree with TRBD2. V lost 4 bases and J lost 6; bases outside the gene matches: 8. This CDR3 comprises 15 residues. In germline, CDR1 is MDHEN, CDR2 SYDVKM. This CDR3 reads CASSSAGGILNEQFF. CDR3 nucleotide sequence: TGTGCCAGCAGTTCCGCGGGAGGCATCCTCAATGAGCAGTTCTTC.

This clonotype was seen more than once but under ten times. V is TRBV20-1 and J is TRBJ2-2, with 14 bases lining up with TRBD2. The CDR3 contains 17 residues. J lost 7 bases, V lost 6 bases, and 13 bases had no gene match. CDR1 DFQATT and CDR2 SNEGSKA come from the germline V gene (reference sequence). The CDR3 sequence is CSAKGGLAGGFGGELFF. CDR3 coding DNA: TGCAGTGCCAAGGGAGGACTAGCGGGAGGCTTTGGCGGGGAGCTGTTTTTT.

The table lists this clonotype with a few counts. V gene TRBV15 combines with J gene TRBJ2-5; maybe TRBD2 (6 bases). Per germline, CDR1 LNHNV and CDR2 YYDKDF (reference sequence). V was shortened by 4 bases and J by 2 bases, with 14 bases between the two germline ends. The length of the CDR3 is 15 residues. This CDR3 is CATSIPGLLQETQYF. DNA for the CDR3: TGTGCCACCAGCATCCCGGGACTGTTACAAGAGACCCAGTACTTC.

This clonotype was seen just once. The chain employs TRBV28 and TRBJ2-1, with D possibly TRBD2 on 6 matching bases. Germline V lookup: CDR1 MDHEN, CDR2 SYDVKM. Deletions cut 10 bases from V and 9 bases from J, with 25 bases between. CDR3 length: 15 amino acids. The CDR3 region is CAIQEGTEVAGEQFF. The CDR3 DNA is TGTGCCATCCAGGAGGGGACCGAAGTGGCTGGTGAGCAGTTCTTC.

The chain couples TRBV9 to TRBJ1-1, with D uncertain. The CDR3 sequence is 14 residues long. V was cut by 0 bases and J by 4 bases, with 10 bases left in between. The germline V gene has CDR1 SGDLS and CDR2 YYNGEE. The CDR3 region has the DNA TGTGCCAGCAGCGTAGGCTATGGGTCCACTGAAGCTTTCTTT. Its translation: CASSVGYGSTEAFF.

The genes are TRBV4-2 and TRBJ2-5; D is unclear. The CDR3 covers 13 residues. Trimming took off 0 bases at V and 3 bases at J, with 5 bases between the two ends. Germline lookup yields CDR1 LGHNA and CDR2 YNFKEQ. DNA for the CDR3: TGTGCCAGCAGCCAAGAGCAGAAAGAGACCCAGTACTTC. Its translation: CASSQEQKETQYF.

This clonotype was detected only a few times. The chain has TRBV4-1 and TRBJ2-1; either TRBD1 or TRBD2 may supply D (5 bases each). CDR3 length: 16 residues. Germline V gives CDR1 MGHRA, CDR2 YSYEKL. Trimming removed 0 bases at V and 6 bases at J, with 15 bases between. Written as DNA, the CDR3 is TGCGCCAGCAGCCAAGAGCCCGGGACCGCCCTCAATGAGCAGTTCTTC. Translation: CASSQEPGTALNEQFF.

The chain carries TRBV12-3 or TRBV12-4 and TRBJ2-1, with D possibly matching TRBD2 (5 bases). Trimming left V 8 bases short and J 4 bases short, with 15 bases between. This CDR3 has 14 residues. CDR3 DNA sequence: TGTGCCAGCTACACCGGGATAGTGTACAATGAGCAGTTCTTC. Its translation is CASYTGIVYNEQFF.

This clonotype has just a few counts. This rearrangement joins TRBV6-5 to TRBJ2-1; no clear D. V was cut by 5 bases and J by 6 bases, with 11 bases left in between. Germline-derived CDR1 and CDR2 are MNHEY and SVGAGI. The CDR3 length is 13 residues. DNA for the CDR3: TGTGCCAGCAGTACAACAGCCTTCAATGAGCAGTTCTTC. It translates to CASSTTAFNEQFF.

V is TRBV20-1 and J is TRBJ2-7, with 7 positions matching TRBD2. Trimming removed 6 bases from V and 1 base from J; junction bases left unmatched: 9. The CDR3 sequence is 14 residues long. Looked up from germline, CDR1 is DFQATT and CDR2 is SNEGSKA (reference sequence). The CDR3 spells CSATSDGGSYEQYF. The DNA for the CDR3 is TGCAGTGCAACTTCGGACGGGGGGTCCTACGAGCAGTACTTC.

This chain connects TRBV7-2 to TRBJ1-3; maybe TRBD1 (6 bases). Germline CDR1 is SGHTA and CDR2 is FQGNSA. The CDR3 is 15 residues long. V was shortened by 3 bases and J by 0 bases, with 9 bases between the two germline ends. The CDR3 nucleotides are TGTGCCAGCAGCTTCGGGGGCGGCTCTGGAAACACCATATATTTT. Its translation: CASSFGGGSGNTIYF.

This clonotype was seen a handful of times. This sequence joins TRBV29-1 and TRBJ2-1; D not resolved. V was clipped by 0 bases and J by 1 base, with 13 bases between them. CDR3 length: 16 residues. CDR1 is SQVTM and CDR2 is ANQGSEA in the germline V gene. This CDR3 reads CSVEDLYRASYNEQFF. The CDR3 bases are TGCAGCGTTGAAGATCTGTACCGCGCTTCCTACAATGAGCAGTTCTTC.

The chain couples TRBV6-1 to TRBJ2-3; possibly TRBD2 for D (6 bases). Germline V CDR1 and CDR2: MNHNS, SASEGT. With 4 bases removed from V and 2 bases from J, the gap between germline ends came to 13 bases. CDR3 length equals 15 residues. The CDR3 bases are TGTGCCAGCAGTGCTGCGGGAATTTTCACAGATACGCAGTATTTT. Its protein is CASSAAGIFTDTQYF.

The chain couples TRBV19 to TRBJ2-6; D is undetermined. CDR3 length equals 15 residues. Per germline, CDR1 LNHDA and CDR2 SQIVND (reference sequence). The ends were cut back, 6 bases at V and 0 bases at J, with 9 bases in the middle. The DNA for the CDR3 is TGTGCCAGTAGCAGATGGGGCTCTGGGGCCAACGTCCTGACTTTC. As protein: CASSRWGSGANVLTF. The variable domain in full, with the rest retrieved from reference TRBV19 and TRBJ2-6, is DGGITQSPKYLFRKEGQNVTLSCEQNLNHDAMYWYRQDPGQGLRLIYYSQIVNDFQKGDIAEGYSVSREKKESFPLTVTSAQKNPTAFYLCASSRWGSGANVLTFGAGSRLTVL.

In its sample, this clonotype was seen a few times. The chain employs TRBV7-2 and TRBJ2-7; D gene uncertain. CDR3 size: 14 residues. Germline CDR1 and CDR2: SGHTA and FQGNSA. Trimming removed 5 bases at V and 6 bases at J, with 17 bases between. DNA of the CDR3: TGTGCCAGCAGCCAGCGACTGGGTCCTGGCGAGCAGTACTTC. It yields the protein CASSQRLGPGEQYF. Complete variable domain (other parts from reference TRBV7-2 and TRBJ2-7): GAGVSQSPSNKVTEKGKDVELRCDPISGHTALYWYRQSLGQGLEFLIYFQGNSAPDKSGLPSDRFSAERTGGSVSTLTIQRTQQEDSAVYLCASSQRLGPGEQYFGPGTRLTVT.

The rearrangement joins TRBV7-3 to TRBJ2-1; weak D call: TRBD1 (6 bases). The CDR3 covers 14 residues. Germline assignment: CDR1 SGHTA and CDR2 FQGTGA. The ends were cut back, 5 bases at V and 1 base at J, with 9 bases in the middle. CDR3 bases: TGTGCCAGCAGCCAGGGGCATTCCTACAATGAGCAGTTCTTC. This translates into CASSQGHSYNEQFF. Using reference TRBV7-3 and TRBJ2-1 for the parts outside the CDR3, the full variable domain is GAGVSQTPSNKVTEKGKYVELRCDPISGHTALYWYRQSLGQGPEFLIYFQGTGAADDSGLPNDRFFAVRPEGSVSTLKIQRTERGDSAVYLCASSQGHSYNEQFFGPGTRLTVL.

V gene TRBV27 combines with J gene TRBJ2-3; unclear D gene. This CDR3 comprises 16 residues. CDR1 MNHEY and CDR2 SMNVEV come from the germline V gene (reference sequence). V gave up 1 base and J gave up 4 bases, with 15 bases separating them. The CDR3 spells CASSLYRVALADTQYF. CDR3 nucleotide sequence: TGTGCCAGCAGTTTATATAGGGTAGCTTTGGCAGATACGCAGTATTTT.

CDR3 protein: CSVEATGREETQYF. CDR3 bases: TGCAGCGTTGAAGCGACAGGGCGGGAAGAGACCCAGTACTTC. The gene calls are TRBV29-1 and TRBJ2-5, with TRBD1 matching over 7 bases. Germline values: CDR1 SQVTM, CDR2 ANQGSEA. The ends lost 1 base at V and 3 bases at J; junction bases unmatched: 5. The length of the CDR3 is 14 residues.

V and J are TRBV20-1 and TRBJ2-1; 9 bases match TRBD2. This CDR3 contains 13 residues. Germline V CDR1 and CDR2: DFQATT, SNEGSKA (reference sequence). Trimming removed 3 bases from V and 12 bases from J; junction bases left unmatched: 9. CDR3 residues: CSASGAGGPLQFF. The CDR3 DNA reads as TGCAGTGCTAGTGGGGCGGGGGGGCCATTGCAGTTCTTC.

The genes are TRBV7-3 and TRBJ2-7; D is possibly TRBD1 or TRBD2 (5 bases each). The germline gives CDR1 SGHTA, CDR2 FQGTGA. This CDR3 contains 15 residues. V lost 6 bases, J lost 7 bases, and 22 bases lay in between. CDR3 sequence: CASSVSVGLDNEQYF. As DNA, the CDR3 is TGTGCCAGCAGTGTTAGCGTGGGTCTGGACAATGAGCAGTACTTC.